This T cell receptor (beta chain) stems from a study of primary melanoma T cells and metastatic recurrence (dated by TCRdb to the early 2020s). In the study overall: The cohort was made up of about 200 primary melanomas of stage T2 to T4, with thickness greater than 1 mm. Histopathological grading of tumor-infiltrating lymphocytes was compared with the T-cell fraction derived from sequencing. The study tested whether T-cell fraction and T-cell repertoire clonality in primary melanoma tumors predicted patient outcome. Progression-free survival was the clinical outcome compared against the T-cell fraction measured by TCR beta sequencing.

This clone is identified as large (0.1 to 1%). Its binding antigen is unknown. No clone much larger than this one lies a single base away; base qualities are absent. The library was built by means of the immunoSEQ multiplex PCR assay. Primary melanoma tumor tissue was subjected to high-throughput sequencing of the T-cell receptor beta chain. As for the authors' bioinformatics: Repertoire analyses included TCRB CDR3 sharing between samples and the distribution of insertions and deletions. The predictive value of the T-cell fraction was ranked against histopathological variables by a gradient-boosted model. TCRdb took this table from immuneACCESS and kept in-frame rearrangements with V and J called. Such tables lack part of the clones; where checked against another copy, unresolved V genes explain under half of the gap, and the rest is unexplained. The D gene and trimming were derived from the DNA, and the V and J assignments and clone size from that table. The sample table lists 2,300 or so clones, roughly 71% of them with a count of one. The ten most abundant clones make up under 30% of the sample.

Relative to germline, V is 1 base shorter and J is 2 bases shorter, with 6 bases between their ends. The CDR3, from cysteine to phenylalanine, totals 14 residues. Only the CDR3 DNA is retained, 42 bases long and in frame from the first base. According to the germline V gene, CDR1 reads MNHNS and CDR2 reads SASEGT. Summary of the overall study and its limitations: The authors presented an effective T-cell-mediated antitumor response in primary melanoma only as a suggestion and not as a demonstrated mechanism. Reportedly, adding T-cell fraction to tumor thickness improved progression-free survival prediction more than adding any other histopathological variable did. Tumor T-cell fraction was reported to predict progression-free survival independently of thickness, ulceration, mitotic rate and age. A T-cell fraction greater than 20% appeared to be protective whatever the ulceration status, mitotic rate or nodal disease.

The primary melanoma of each patient had been surgically resected and was considered potentially curable but at risk of metastatic recurrence. Source material: melanoma tumor tissue. Recombination linked TRBV6-1 to TRBJ1-5; the D gene is perhaps TRBD1, from 5 matching bases. This TCR was sampled from a human donor with melanoma. The DNA sequence is TGTGCCAGCAGTGAAGGAGGGGGCAATCAGCCCCAGCATTTT. Its coded protein is CASSEGGGNQPQHF.